This passage covers 18 T cell receptor beta chains from one sample sequenced in a study of T cells in Graves' hyperthyroidism and ophthalmopathy. RNA transcripts yielded amplified TCR beta CDR3 regions. The HTBI primer set was used in a first-round RT-PCR of the TCR CDR3. TCRdb fed the multiplex PCR reads into MiXCR, producing one record per CDR3 protein. The sample has about 360,000 distinct CDR3 sequences; over 10% are singletons. The sequenced sample consisted of blood. Receptor source: a woman aged 18-29 years with Graves' hyperthyroidism.

This rearrangement joins TRBV29-1 to TRBJ2-3, with D perhaps matching TRBD2 (5 bases). The CDR3 is 15 residues long. The V gene's germline CDR1 is SQVTM and CDR2 ANQGSEA. V gave up 8 bases and J gave up 0 bases, with 18 bases separating them. CDR3 amino acids: CSIAGVSTSTDTQYF. The CDR3 DNA reads TGCAGCATTGCGGGCGTAAGTACGAGCACAGATACGCAGTATTTT.

This clonotype showed up just a few times. J is TRBJ1-5 and V is TRBV12-3 or TRBV12-4; 9 bases align to TRBD1. The V and J ends lost 8 bases and 6 bases, in that order; junction bases with no gene match: 8. The CDR3 is 14 amino acids. CDR3 bases: TGTGCCAGCGGAATAGGGACAGGGAGTCAGCCCCAGCATTTT. Amino acids: CASGIGTGSQPQHF.

The sample holds many counts of this clonotype. The rearrangement joins TRBV7-2 to TRBJ2-5, with D unresolved. In germline, CDR1 is SGHTA, CDR2 FQGNSA. Trimming stripped 5 bases from V and 5 bases from J, with 18 bases between. CDR3 length: 15 amino acids. CDR3 region: CASSAFWGSGETQYF. The DNA of the CDR3 is TGTGCCAGCAGCGCATTTTGGGGTTCCGGGGAGACCCAGTACTTC.

This clonotype was observed many times. The chain uses TRBV10-3 and TRBJ1-1; the D gene is possibly TRBD1 (5 bases). The CDR3 covers 15 residues. Germline-derived CDR1 and CDR2 are ENHRY and SYGVKD. Trimming took 2 bases from V and 3 from J, leaving 13 bases between them. The CDR3 nucleotides are TGTGCCATCAGTGAGATGGGGGGGGGGGACACTGAAGCTTTCTTT. This encodes CAISEMGGGDTEAFF.

The V call is TRBV4-1, the J call TRBJ2-7, with TRBD2 matching 7 bases. Germline V gene sequence: CDR1 MGHRA, CDR2 YSYEKL. This CDR3 is built from 16 residues. V lost 1 base to trimming and J lost 5 bases; unmatched junction nucleotides: 11. The CDR3 bases are TGCGCCAGCAGCCAAGGTGTGGCGGGAGTCGCAAACGAGCAGTACTTC. Encoded protein: CASSQGVAGVANEQYF.

There are many counts of this clonotype. The V call is TRBV20-1, the J call TRBJ2-3, with 8 positions matching TRBD2. J gave up 1 base and V 0 bases, and 6 bases lay outside the gene matches. CDR1 is DFQATT and CDR2 is SNEGSKA in the germline V gene (reference sequence). The CDR3 covers 16 residues. CDR3 protein: CSARDPGGLGTDTQYF. CDR3 sequence (DNA): TGCAGTGCTAGAGATCCCGGGGGACTAGGCACAGATACGCAGTATTTT.

This clonotype has at least ten counts. The genes are TRBV7-9 and TRBJ2-5, with no clear D. This CDR3 region has 11 residues. V gave up 7 bases and J gave up 5 bases, with 8 bases separating them. Germline CDR1 and CDR2: SEHNR and FQNEAQ (reference sequence). The CDR3 is CASTVGETQYF. CDR3 nucleotides: TGTGCCAGCACCGTGGGGGAGACCCAGTACTTC.

Ten or more counts support this clonotype. The chain combines TRBV5-6 with TRBJ2-1; TRBD2 aligns across 9 bases. The CDR3 is made up of 14 amino acids. The trim removed 4 bases at V and 8 bases at J, leaving 7 bases unmatched. CDR1 and CDR2 from the germline V gene are SGHDT and YYEEEE. The CDR3 sequence: CASSHLAGVDEQFF. The CDR3 nucleotides read TGTGCCAGCAGCCACTTAGCGGGAGTTGATGAGCAGTTCTTC.

This clonotype was counted at least ten times. The chain has TRBV11-3 and TRBJ2-1; 10 bases align to TRBD2. Per germline, CDR1 SGHNT and CDR2 YENEEA. The CDR3 length is 18 residues. V lost 0 bases, J lost 9 bases, and 14 bases stayed unmatched. The CDR3 reads CASSLDSLAGPSGVEQFF. The CDR3 DNA reads TGTGCCAGCAGCTTAGATTCACTAGCGGGGCCCAGCGGGGTTGAGCAGTTCTTC. The full variable domain, in which reference TRBV11-3 and TRBJ2-1 provide the parts outside the CDR3, is EAGVVQSPRYKIIEKKQPVAFWCNPISGHNTLYWYLQNLGQGPELLIRYENEEAVDDSQLPKDRFSAERLKGVDSTLKIQPAELGDSAVYLCASSLDSLAGPSGVEQFFGPGTRLTVL.

This clonotype was seen repeatedly, ten times or more. V and J are TRBV20-1 and TRBJ2-3, with 11 bases fitting TRBD1. Germline V CDR1 and CDR2: DFQATT, SNEGSKA (reference sequence). Losses at the gene ends were 2 bases for V and 4 bases for J; bases not matched to a gene: 5. This CDR3 is 15 amino acids long. CDR3 bases: TGCAGTGCTAGAAGACCGGGACAGGGGGCAGATACGCAGTATTTT. Its protein product is CSARRPGQGADTQYF.

Details on this clonotype: A much more abundant neighbour one base away suggests this may be a read error. The chain is built from TRBV12-3 or TRBV12-4 and TRBJ1-3; D is ambiguous. The CDR3 covers 15 residues. V was pared by 4 bases and J by 0 bases, with 10 bases between. The CDR3 protein is CASSSGPSSGNTIYF. CDR3 bases: TGTGCCAGCAGTTCCGGACCTAGCTCTGGAAACACCATATATTTT.

Many counts were recorded for this clonotype. V usage is TRBV28 and J usage is TRBJ1-2; a possible D gene is TRBD1 (5 bases). The length of the CDR3 is 16 residues. From germline, CDR1 is MDHEN and CDR2 SYDVKM. V was shortened by 4 bases and J by 4 bases, with 19 bases between the two germline ends. CDR3 coding DNA: TGTGCCAGCAGTTCGACCGGGGGGTCGGGGTTCTATGGCTACACCTTC. This encodes CASSSTGGSGFYGYTF.

There are many counts of this clonotype. V gene TRBV7-9 combines with J gene TRBJ1-1; TRBD1 might be the D (6 bases). CDR3 length equals 14 residues. The germline V and J ends were trimmed by 4 bases and 1 base, with 10 bases remaining between them. Germline V gene sequence: CDR1 SEHNR, CDR2 FQNEAQ (reference sequence). This chain's CDR3 is CASSSMTGNTEAFF. The CDR3 DNA sequence: TGTGCCAGCAGCTCAATGACAGGGAACACTGAAGCTTTCTTT. Supplemented by reference TRBV7-9 and TRBJ1-1, the full variable domain reads DTGVSQNPRHKITKRGQNVTFRCDPISEHNRLYWYRQTLGQGPEFLTYFQNEAQLEKSRLLSDRFSAERPKGSFSTLEIQRTEQGDSAMYLCASSSMTGNTEAFFGQGTRLTVV.

This clonotype was observed at least ten times. The chain recombines TRBV20-1 with TRBJ1-5; 7 bases match TRBD1. V gave up 0 bases and J gave up 3 bases; unmatched junction bases: 5. The CDR3 is 15 residues long. Germline CDR1 reads DFQATT; CDR2 reads SNEGSKA (reference sequence). The chain's CDR3 is CSARDPGQINQPQHF. CDR3 DNA sequence: TGCAGTGCTAGAGATCCGGGACAGATCAATCAGCCCCAGCATTTT.

At least ten counts were recorded for this clonotype. J is TRBJ1-1 and V is TRBV11-1; TRBD1 might be the D (5 bases). This CDR3 spans 13 amino acids. Germline V CDR1 and CDR2: SGHAT, FQDESV (reference sequence). V was trimmed by 4 bases and J by 1 base, leaving 7 bases between them. The chain's CDR3 is CASSSQENTEAFF. CDR3 DNA: TGTGCCAGCAGCTCACAGGAGAACACTGAAGCTTTCTTT. Complete variable domain (other parts from reference TRBV11-1 and TRBJ1-1): EAEVAQSPRYKITEKSQAVAFWCDPISGHATLYWYRQILGQGPELLVQFQDESVVDDSQLPKDRFSAERLKGVDSTLKIQPAELGDSAMYLCASSSQENTEAFFGQGTRLTVV.

The gene calls are TRBV19 and TRBJ1-5; D possibly corresponds to TRBD1 (5 bases). Germline V lookup: CDR1 LNHDA, CDR2 SQIVND (reference sequence). Trimming shortened V by 9 bases and J by 4 bases, and 10 bases separated the two germline ends. This CDR3 has 12 residues. CDR3 bases: TGTGCCAGCCGGGACGGAAATCAGCCCCAGCATTTT. It is translated as CASRDGNQPQHF.

This clonotype showed up many times. This chain joins TRBV11-2 and TRBJ2-2; D might be TRBD1 or TRBD2, each matching 5 bases. Germline V lookup: CDR1 SGHAT, CDR2 FQNNGV. This CDR3 is built from 16 residues. V lost 11 bases and J lost 0, with 19 bases in between. The CDR3: CAGGAHTRANTGELFF. CDR3 coding DNA: TGTGCCGGGGGTGCTCACACTAGGGCGAACACCGGGGAGCTGTTTTTT.

This clonotype has a handful of counts. The chain employs TRBV5-1 and TRBJ1-4, with a weak D call TRBD1 (5 bases). The ends were cut back, 1 base at V and 0 bases at J, with 10 bases in the middle. The germline gives CDR1 SGHRS, CDR2 YFSETQ. The CDR3 runs to 16 residues. In nucleotides, the CDR3 is TGCGCCAGCAGCTTGTGGGGGGAAGCAACTAATGAAAAACTGTTTTTT. Protein product: CASSLWGEATNEKLFF. Based on the CDR3 plus reference TRBV5-1 and TRBJ1-4, the full variable domain is KAGVTQTPRYLIKTRGQQVTLSCSPISGHRSVSWYQQTPGQGLQFLFEYFSETQRNKGNFPGRFSGRQFSNSRSEMNVSTLELGDSALYLCASSLWGEATNEKLFFGSGTQLSVL.